Each of the 21 T cell receptor beta chains below was sequenced from the same sample in a study of sequential checkpoint blockade in melanoma. Repertoires were generated with immunoSEQ multiplex PCR, while TCRdb's copy carries only in-frame clones and drops some. The repertoire consists of about 6,100 clones, with 21% occurring once and the leading ten covering 16%. Treatment described: randomized to nivolumab then ipilimumab (arm A) or the reverse (arm B). The sample in question was tumor tissue (inferred from file names), obtained from a patient given nivolumab and ipilimumab in sequence. The receptors derive from a human donor with melanoma.

The rearrangement uses TRBV13 and TRBJ1-5; D may be TRBD1 (5 bases). V was trimmed by 1 base and J by 1 base, leaving 8 bases between them. CDR1 PRHDT and CDR2 FYEKMQ come from the germline V gene (reference sequence). CDR3 size: 15 residues. The CDR3, as DNA: TGTGCCAGCAGCTTAGCCGGGGCGAGCAATCAGCCCCAGCATTTT. Translating gives CASSLAGASNQPQHF. Variable domain in full (rest from reference TRBV13 and TRBJ1-5): AAGVIQSPRHLIKEKRETATLKCYPIPRHDTVYWYQQGPGQDPQFLISFYEKMQSDKGSIPDRFSAQQFSDYHSELNMSSLELGDSALYFCASSLAGASNQPQHFGDGTRLSIL.

This clone was counted a few times. The chain has TRBV7-7 and TRBJ2-1; D perhaps matches TRBD2 (6 bases). The CDR3 covers 15 residues. Germline V gene sequence: CDR1 SSHAT, CDR2 FNYEAQ (reference sequence). V lost 6 bases to trimming and J lost 0 bases, with 12 bases between them. The CDR3 is CASSPASASYNEQFF. The CDR3 coding sequence is TGTGCCAGCAGTCCAGCTAGCGCCTCCTACAATGAGCAGTTCTTC.

This sequence joins TRBV11-3 and TRBJ1-3; D gene unclear. The V gene's germline CDR1 is SGHNT and CDR2 YENEEA. The CDR3 is 15 amino acids. V gave up 3 bases and J gave up 2 bases, with 11 bases separating them. CDR3 DNA sequence: TGTGCCAGCAGCTTGGACCTTGGGGCTGGAAACACCATATATTTT. This translates into CASSLDLGAGNTIYF. Based on the CDR3 plus reference TRBV11-3 and TRBJ1-3, the full variable domain is EAGVVQSPRYKIIEKKQPVAFWCNPISGHNTLYWYLQNLGQGPELLIRYENEEAVDDSQLPKDRFSAERLKGVDSTLKIQPAELGDSAVYLCASSLDLGAGNTIYFGEGSWLTVV.

The rearrangement joins TRBV18 to TRBJ2-1; TRBD2 matches at 14 bases. Germline CDR1 KGHSH, CDR2 LQKENI. This CDR3 is built from 16 residues. V shed 6 bases and J 0 bases; nucleotides not matched to a gene: 1. CDR3 amino acids: CASSGTSGSSYNEQFF. CDR3 coding DNA: TGTGCCAGCTCTGGGACTAGCGGGAGCTCCTACAATGAGCAGTTCTTC. Looking up the rest from reference TRBV18 and TRBJ2-1 gives the full variable domain: NAGVMQNPRHLVRRRGQEARLRCSPMKGHSHVYWYRQLPEEGLKFMVYLQKENIIDESGMPKERFSAEFPKEGPSILRIQQVVRGDSAAYFCASSGTSGSSYNEQFFGPGTRLTVL.

The gene calls are TRBV11-3 and TRBJ2-1; 7 bases are shared with TRBD1. CDR3 size: 17 residues. J was trimmed by 7 bases and V by 5 bases; bases with no gene match: 17. Germline assignment: CDR1 SGHNT and CDR2 YENEEA. This chain's CDR3 is CASSPRAGTASRNEQFF. CDR3 nucleotides: TGTGCCAGCAGCCCCCGAGCCGGGACAGCCTCTAGGAATGAGCAGTTCTTC.

This chain uses TRBV28 with TRBJ2-7; 10 bases line up with TRBD1. In germline, CDR1 is MDHEN, CDR2 SYDVKM. Losses at the gene ends were 3 bases for V and 3 bases for J; bases not matched to a gene: 5. The CDR3 is 15 amino acids. The CDR3 sequence is CASSFVGQGDYEQYF. The CDR3 DNA follows: TGTGCCAGCAGTTTCGTAGGACAGGGGGACTACGAGCAGTACTTC.

This clone is deemed medium-sized. The J gene is TRBJ1-1, the V gene TRBV28; D gene uncertain. The germline CDR1 and CDR2 sequences are MDHEN and SYDVKM. The CDR3 is 14 residues long. V was clipped by 4 bases and J by 2 bases, with 11 bases between them. The CDR3 nucleotides are TGTGCCAGCAGTTCCCCAGTATTTAACACTGAAGCTTTCTTT. Protein product: CASSSPVFNTEAFF.

In its sample, this clone ranks as medium-sized. The chain is built from TRBV6-8 and TRBJ2-1; 8 bases align to TRBD1. The CDR3 consists of 13 residues. Trimming removed 6 bases from V and 8 bases from J; junction bases left unmatched: 6. CDR1 MNHGY and CDR2 SAAAGT come from the germline V gene. This chain's CDR3 is CASRGTGPHEQFF. In DNA form, the CDR3 reads TGTGCCAGCAGGGGGACAGGACCACATGAGCAGTTCTTC.

The chain employs TRBV30 and TRBJ2-5; D uncertain. V was cut by 0 bases and J by 4 bases, with 3 bases left in between. This CDR3 contains 11 residues. Germline assignment: CDR1 GTSNPN and CDR2 SVGIG (reference sequence). The CDR3 is CAWSVGETQYF. In DNA form, the CDR3 reads TGTGCCTGGAGTGTCGGAGAGACCCAGTACTTC.

This clone was picked up many times. The V and J genes are TRBV9 and TRBJ1-6; D remains ambiguous. Germline CDR1 is SGDLS and CDR2 is YYNGEE. The ends were cut back, 5 bases at V and 8 bases at J, with 11 bases in the middle. The CDR3 sequence is 13 residues long. This CDR3 is CASSSIIDSPLHF. As DNA, the CDR3 is TGTGCCAGCAGTTCTATAATAGATTCACCCCTCCACTTT.

This clone was recorded a few times. V usage is TRBV29-1 and J usage is TRBJ2-1, with a tentative D call TRBD2 (6 bases). This CDR3 has 14 amino acids. Trimming shortened V by 8 bases and J by 0 bases, and 14 bases separated the two germline ends. In germline, CDR1 is SQVTM, CDR2 ANQGSEA. Written as DNA, the CDR3 is TGCAGCTATTTCCCTAGCGACTCCTACAATGAGCAGTTCTTC. Protein product: CSYFPSDSYNEQFF.

This clone was seen only a few times. The rearrangement joins TRBV5-1 to TRBJ2-7, with TRBD2 as a possible D gene (7 bases). Trimming cost V 0 bases and J 3 bases, with 10 bases left between them. The V gene's germline CDR1 is SGHRS and CDR2 YFSETQ. This CDR3 contains 14 residues. As DNA, the CDR3 is TGCGCCAGCAGCTTGGCCGGGGGGCACTACGAGCAGTACTTC. This sequence encodes CASSLAGGHYEQYF.

Judged by abundance, this clone is medium-sized. The genes are TRBV6-8 and TRBJ1-1; D perhaps matches TRBD1 (5 bases). Germline values: CDR1 MNHGY, CDR2 SAAAGT. Between the trimmed V and J ends, which lost 0 bases and 5 bases, there was a span of 16 bases. The CDR3 consists of 16 residues. The CDR3 here is CASSYSTQGGWTEAFF. The CDR3, as DNA: TGTGCCAGCAGTTACTCGACGCAGGGAGGGTGGACTGAAGCTTTCTTT.

V is TRBV18 and J is TRBJ1-2; D is possibly TRBD1 (5 bases). Germline V gene sequence: CDR1 KGHSH, CDR2 LQKENI. The CDR3 covers 14 residues. The V end lost 4 bases, the J end lost 0 bases, and 9 bases lay between the germline ends. CDR3 coding DNA: TGTGCCAGCTCACTGGGGCCATCTAACTATGGCTACACCTTC. As protein: CASSLGPSNYGYTF.

The V call is TRBV6-8, the J call TRBJ2-2; TRBD2 aligns across 7 bases. J gave up 5 bases and V 4 bases, and 10 bases lay outside the gene matches. From germline, CDR1 is MNHGY and CDR2 SAAAGT. The CDR3 is 16 residues long. As DNA, the CDR3 is TGTGCCAGCAGTTTATCGATGGGGGGAGGGACCGGGGAGCTGTTTTTT. Residues: CASSLSMGGGTGELFF.

The J gene is TRBJ2-3, the V gene TRBV2; 9 bases line up with TRBD2. Germline trimming cut 7 bases from V and 6 bases from J; bases unmatched to any gene: 8. The CDR3 length is 14 residues. Looked up from germline, CDR1 is SNHLY and CDR2 is FYNNEI. In DNA, the CDR3 is TGTGCCAGCAAAAGGGGACTAGCACAGGATACGCAGTATTTT. As protein: CASKRGLAQDTQYF. The whole variable domain, filled in from reference TRBV2 and TRBJ2-3, reads EPEVTQTPSHQVTQMGQEVILRCVPISNHLYFYWYRQILGQKVEFLVSFYNNEISEKSEIFDDQFSVERPDGSNFTLKIRSTKLEDSAMYFCASKRGLAQDTQYFGPGTRLTVL.

This clone was observed many times. CDR3 bases: TGTGCAAGTCAAGCTTCCCGGACAGGGAACTATGGCTACACCTTC. Its protein is CASQASRTGNYGYTF. This rearrangement joins TRBV12-2 to TRBJ1-2; no DNA check was done on the table's D call, TRBD1. TRBV12-2 is listed as a pseudogene. The CDR3 spans 15 residues.

The chain couples TRBV14 to TRBJ2-7; 7 bases are a match to TRBD1. This CDR3 has 15 residues. CDR1 is SGHDN, CDR2 FVKESK, per germline. The V segment lost 0 bases and the J segment 3 bases; nucleotides outside the gene matches: 5. The CDR3 DNA follows: TGTGCCAGCAGCCAAGACCGGAGACAGGGCTACGAGCAGTACTTC. This encodes CASSQDRRQGYEQYF. Full variable domain (missing parts from reference TRBV14 and TRBJ2-7): EAGVTQFPSHSVIEKGQTVTLRCDPISGHDNLYWYRRVMGKEIKFLLHFVKESKQDESGMPNNRFLAERTGGTYSTLKVQPAELEDSGVYFCASSQDRRQGYEQYFGPGTRLTVT.

The J gene is TRBJ2-3, the V gene TRBV5-1; the D is unclear. The ends were cut back, 2 bases at V and 2 bases at J, with 15 bases in the middle. The CDR3 is 16 residues long. CDR1 and CDR2 (germline): SGHRS, YFSETQ. The CDR3 loop reads CASSLPTPFNTDTQYF. The CDR3 DNA reads as TGCGCCAGCAGCTTACCGACTCCTTTTAACACAGATACGCAGTATTTT. Using reference TRBV5-1 and TRBJ2-3 for the parts outside the CDR3, the full variable domain is KAGVTQTPRYLIKTRGQQVTLSCSPISGHRSVSWYQQTPGQGLQFLFEYFSETQRNKGNFPGRFSGRQFSNSRSEMNVSTLELGDSALYLCASSLPTPFNTDTQYFGPGTRLTVL.

The CDR3 coding sequence is TGTGCATGCATGGATGGATACGGGGGCAATGAGCAGTTCTTC. Translating gives CACMDGYGGNEQFF. The chain is built from TRBV6-8 and TRBJ2-1; perhaps TRBD2 as D (6 bases). Germline values: CDR1 MNHGY, CDR2 SAAAGT. This CDR3 contains 14 residues.

The chain employs TRBV19 and TRBJ2-5; D might be TRBD1 or TRBD2, each matching 6 bases. The CDR3 sequence is 14 residues long. Trimming removed 6 bases from V and 2 bases from J, with 13 bases in between. Germline CDR1 is LNHDA and CDR2 is SQIVND (reference sequence). CDR3 protein: CASSEGGRQETQYF. For the CDR3, the DNA is TGTGCCAGTAGCGAGGGGGGAAGACAAGAGACCCAGTACTTC.